A selection of T cell receptor beta chains follows, all from one sample in a study of blood T cells in healthy people across ages. TCRdb analysed the 5' RACE reads with MiXCR anew, one entry per CDR3 protein. The repertoire holds 1.5 million to 2 million distinct CDR3 sequences, roughly 49% seen once, with around 2.1% in the top ten. The specimen was blood. The source is a woman in her 40s in good health. Both conserved end residues are part of each CDR3. Each record gives: J gene, D gene, V gene, clone size, CDR3 protein, CDR3 DNA. The D gene is left open where the match is weak. Expanded clones are given a class, and other clones once, few, many or no size at all.

J gene: TRBJ2-6
D gene: -
V gene: TRBV9
clone size: few
CDR3 protein: CASSAELRGRGANVLTF
CDR3 DNA: TGTGCCAGCAGCGCGGAACTGCGGGGGCGAGGGGCCAACGTCCTGACTTTC

J gene: TRBJ1-2
D gene: -
V gene: TRBV6-6
clone size: few
CDR3 protein: CASSYSPGDNYGYTF
CDR3 DNA: TGTGCCAGCAGTTACTCACCAGGGGATAACTATGGCTACACCTTC

J gene: TRBJ1-6
D gene: TRBD1
V gene: TRBV20-1
clone size: -
CDR3 protein: CSTRNRDREDSPLHF
CDR3 DNA: TGCAGTACTCGCAACCGGGACAGGGAAGACTCACCCCTCCACTTT

J gene: TRBJ2-6
D gene: -
V gene: TRBV5-1
clone size: -
CDR3 protein: CASSKGLLNSGASVLTF
CDR3 DNA: TGCGCCAGCAGCAAAGGTTTGCTGAATTCTGGGGCCAGCGTCCTGACTTTC

J gene: TRBJ2-1
D gene: TRBD1
V gene: TRBV11-2
clone size: -
CDR3 protein: CASSRDREVQFF
CDR3 DNA: TGTGCCAGCAGCCGGGACAGGGAGGTGCAGTTCTTC

J gene: TRBJ1-2
D gene: TRBD1
V gene: TRBV18
clone size: many
CDR3 protein: CASSPRGQGYGYTF
CDR3 DNA: TGTGCCAGCAGCCCAAGGGGACAGGGGTATGGCTACACCTTC

J gene: TRBJ2-5
D gene: -
V gene: TRBV3-1
clone size: few
CDR3 protein: CASSRHVKVVGAQETQYF
CDR3 DNA: TGTGCCAGCAGCCGACACGTGAAGGTTGTGGGGGCCCAAGAGACCCAGTACTTC

J gene: TRBJ2-1
D gene: -
V gene: TRBV4-2
clone size: -
CDR3 protein: CASSRLQAGSYNEQFF
CDR3 DNA: TGTGCCAGCAGCCGTCTCCAGGCAGGATCCTACAATGAGCAGTTCTTC

J gene: TRBJ1-2
D gene: -
V gene: TRBV28
clone size: -
CDR3 protein: CASSSDGKRFYGYTF
CDR3 DNA: TGTGCCAGCAGTTCCGACGGGAAGCGTTTCTATGGCTACACCTTC

J gene: TRBJ2-7
D gene: -
V gene: TRBV6-4
clone size: -
CDR3 protein: CANSTVQGVFSYEQYF
CDR3 DNA: TGTGCCAACTCGACGGTACAGGGAGTGTTTTCCTACGAGCAGTACTTC

J gene: TRBJ2-7
D gene: TRBD2
V gene: TRBV13
clone size: -
CDR3 protein: CASSLAGGSIYEQYF
CDR3 DNA: TGTGCCAGCAGCTTAGCCGGCGGGAGCATCTACGAGCAGTACTTC

J gene: TRBJ1-1
D gene: -
V gene: TRBV5-1
clone size: few
CDR3 protein: CASSEGSNTEAFF
CDR3 DNA: TGCGCCAGCAGCGAGGGATCGAACACTGAAGCTTTCTTT

J gene: TRBJ2-5
D gene: -
V gene: TRBV7-9
clone size: -
CDR3 protein: CASSLEIASQRETQYF
CDR3 DNA: TGTGCCAGCAGCTTGGAGATCGCTAGCCAAAGGGAGACCCAGTACTTC

J gene: TRBJ2-3
D gene: TRBD2
V gene: TRBV5-1
clone size: few
CDR3 protein: CASSIFGTSGGDTQYF
CDR3 DNA: TGCGCCAGCAGCATATTCGGGACTAGCGGGGGAGATACGCAGTATTTT

J gene: TRBJ2-3
D gene: -
V gene: TRBV20-1
clone size: -
CDR3 protein: CSARTGFDKTDTQYF
CDR3 DNA: TGCAGTGCAAGGACCGGGTTTGATAAGACAGATACGCAGTATTTT

J gene: TRBJ2-5
D gene: TRBD2
V gene: TRBV11-2
clone size: -
CDR3 protein: CASYRPGGGPQETQYF
CDR3 DNA: TGTGCCAGCTACCGCCCGGGGGGGGGACCCCAAGAGACCCAGTACTTC

J gene: TRBJ2-7
D gene: -
V gene: TRBV6-6
clone size: few
CDR3 protein: CASSYNSASSYEQYF
CDR3 DNA: TGTGCCAGCAGTTATAACAGCGCGAGCTCCTACGAGCAGTACTTC

J gene: TRBJ1-4
D gene: -
V gene: TRBV20-1
clone size: -
CDR3 protein: CSAGSYRDIEEKLFF
CDR3 DNA: TGCAGTGCTGGGAGCTACAGGGACATCGAGGAAAAACTGTTTTTT

J gene: TRBJ1-2
D gene: -
V gene: TRBV21-1
clone size: -
CDR3 protein: CASSTFSGRWDYGYTF
CDR3 DNA: TGTGCCAGCAGCACATTCTCGGGCCGTTGGGACTATGGCTACACCTTC

J gene: TRBJ2-5
D gene: TRBD2
V gene: TRBV6-5
clone size: few
CDR3 protein: CASSYASGGDNEQYF
CDR3 DNA: TGTGCCAGCAGTTACGCCAGCGGGGGAGACAATGAGCAGTACTTC

J gene: TRBJ2-5
D gene: TRBD1
V gene: TRBV20-1
clone size: -
CDR3 protein: CSASPGTGKTETQYF
CDR3 DNA: TGCAGTGCTTCGCCGGGGACAGGCAAAACAGAGACCCAGTACTTC

J gene: TRBJ2-3
D gene: TRBD1
V gene: TRBV12-3/TRBV12-4
clone size: -
CDR3 protein: CASSFGTGYTDTQYF
CDR3 DNA: TGTGCCAGCAGTTTCGGGACAGGATACACAGATACGCAGTATTTT

J gene: TRBJ2-7
D gene: -
V gene: TRBV20-1
clone size: -
CDR3 protein: CSARGGQHYEQYF
CDR3 DNA: TGCAGTGCTAGAGGAGGACAACACTACGAGCAGTACTTC

J gene: TRBJ2-5
D gene: -
V gene: TRBV10-3
clone size: -
CDR3 protein: CATRDFVEETQYF
CDR3 DNA: TGTGCCACCAGGGACTTCGTCGAAGAGACCCAGTACTTC

J gene: TRBJ2-1
D gene: TRBD2
V gene: TRBV6-1
clone size: -
CDR3 protein: CAQGGGTSGEQFF
CDR3 DNA: TGTGCTCAAGGAGGCGGGACTAGTGGTGAGCAGTTCTTC

J gene: TRBJ2-5
D gene: TRBD2
V gene: TRBV24-1
clone size: once
CDR3 protein: CATSEPAGGPVAQYF
CDR3 DNA: TGTGCCACCAGTGAACCAGCGGGGGGTCCCGTGGCCCAGTACTTC

J gene: TRBJ2-7
D gene: -
V gene: TRBV7-2
clone size: -
CDR3 protein: CASSLFQGLVGRDVYEQYF
CDR3 DNA: TGTGCCAGCAGCTTATTTCAGGGACTGGTCGGGCGAGACGTCTACGAGCAGTACTTC

J gene: TRBJ1-1
D gene: -
V gene: TRBV28
clone size: -
CDR3 protein: CASSFSATGRTTEAFF
CDR3 DNA: TGTGCCAGCAGTTTTTCCGCCACAGGGAGAACCACTGAAGCTTTCTTT

J gene: TRBJ2-5
D gene: -
V gene: TRBV10-2
clone size: -
CDR3 protein: CASSEMQGSGETQYF
CDR3 DNA: TGCGCCAGCAGTGAGATGCAGGGCTCGGGCGAGACCCAGTACTTC

J gene: TRBJ2-3
D gene: TRBD1
V gene: TRBV7-9
clone size: -
CDR3 protein: CASSEDRAADTRYF
CDR3 DNA: TGTGCCAGCAGCGAGGACAGGGCGGCAGATACGCGGTATTTT

J gene: TRBJ2-3
D gene: -
V gene: TRBV6-5
clone size: many
CDR3 protein: CASSYSGGDTQYF
CDR3 DNA: TGTGCCAGCAGTTACTCCGGTGGAGATACGCAGTATTTT

J gene: TRBJ2-7
D gene: -
V gene: TRBV20-1
clone size: -
CDR3 protein: CSASPGPSSYEQYF
CDR3 DNA: TGCAGTGCTAGCCCGGGACCCTCCTCCTACGAGCAGTACTTC

J gene: TRBJ2-5
D gene: TRBD2
V gene: TRBV28
clone size: few
CDR3 protein: CASSTTSGGLQSTRETQYF
CDR3 DNA: TGTGCCAGCAGTACCACTAGCGGGGGACTCCAAAGTACCCGAGAGACCCAGTACTTC

J gene: TRBJ2-3
D gene: -
V gene: TRBV12-3/TRBV12-4
clone size: few
CDR3 protein: CACGHGGQYF
CDR3 DNA: TGTGCCTGCGGACACGGAGGGCAGTATTTT

J gene: TRBJ2-4
D gene: -
V gene: TRBV6-6
clone size: -
CDR3 protein: CASRTRLDLTKNIQYF
CDR3 DNA: TGTGCCAGCAGGACCCGACTGGACCTGACCAAAAACATTCAGTACTTC

J gene: TRBJ2-7
D gene: TRBD1
V gene: TRBV7-2
clone size: -
CDR3 protein: CANSSVAPGQGFYEQYF
CDR3 DNA: TGTGCCAACAGCTCTGTTGCTCCGGGACAGGGCTTCTACGAGCAGTACTTC

J gene: TRBJ2-5
D gene: TRBD1
V gene: TRBV11-2
clone size: -
CDR3 protein: CASSLVQVPRQGTDRSEETQYF
CDR3 DNA: TGTGCCAGCAGCTTAGTACAGGTCCCGAGACAGGGAACCGATAGATCAGAAGAGACCCAGTACTTC

J gene: TRBJ1-2
D gene: -
V gene: TRBV3-1
clone size: -
CDR3 protein: CASSPRAGGDLYGYTF
CDR3 DNA: TGTGCCAGCAGCCCTAGGGCGGGGGGAGATTTATATGGCTACACCTTC

J gene: TRBJ2-3
D gene: -
V gene: TRBV15
clone size: few
CDR3 protein: CATSANLLGDTQYF
CDR3 DNA: TGTGCCACCAGCGCCAACTTGCTCGGGGATACGCAGTATTTT

J gene: TRBJ1-4
D gene: -
V gene: TRBV27
clone size: -
CDR3 protein: CASSSGRANEKLFF
CDR3 DNA: TGTGCCAGCAGTTCCGGGAGGGCTAATGAAAAACTGTTTTTT

J gene: TRBJ2-3
D gene: TRBD2
V gene: TRBV7-2
clone size: -
CDR3 protein: CASSPRVAGGWSGDTQYF
CDR3 DNA: TGTGCCAGCAGCCCGCGGGTAGCGGGGGGGTGGAGCGGAGATACGCAGTATTTT

J gene: TRBJ1-4
D gene: -
V gene: TRBV20-1
clone size: -
CDR3 protein: CSARDYRGASEKLFF
CDR3 DNA: TGCAGTGCTAGAGATTATCGGGGGGCGAGTGAAAAACTGTTTTTT

J gene: TRBJ2-4
D gene: -
V gene: TRBV6-5
clone size: few
CDR3 protein: CASSYSRDSSKNIQYF
CDR3 DNA: TGTGCCAGCAGTTACTCCCGGGATTCCTCCAAAAACATTCAGTACTTC

J gene: TRBJ2-7
D gene: TRBD2
V gene: TRBV20-1
clone size: -
CDR3 protein: CSVRGEEVAGYEQYF
CDR3 DNA: TGCAGTGTTAGAGGGGAGGAGGTAGCGGGATACGAGCAGTACTTC

J gene: TRBJ2-7
D gene: -
V gene: TRBV28
clone size: -
CDR3 protein: CASTPQGPSYEQYF
CDR3 DNA: TGTGCCAGCACGCCCCAGGGGCCCTCCTACGAGCAGTACTTC

J gene: TRBJ2-3
D gene: -
V gene: TRBV7-9
clone size: -
CDR3 protein: CASSPPDGSSTDTQYF
CDR3 DNA: TGTGCCAGCAGCCCCCCGGACGGTTCTAGCACAGATACGCAGTATTTT

J gene: TRBJ2-1
D gene: -
V gene: TRBV28
clone size: -
CDR3 protein: CASSFPDRYNEQFF
CDR3 DNA: TGTGCCAGCAGTTTCCCGGACAGATACAATGAGCAGTTCTTC

J gene: TRBJ2-6
D gene: -
V gene: TRBV21-1
clone size: -
CDR3 protein: CASSKAGFPLSGANVLTF
CDR3 DNA: TGTGCCAGCAGCAAAGCCGGATTTCCACTTTCTGGGGCCAACGTCCTGACTTTC

J gene: TRBJ2-7
D gene: -
V gene: TRBV20-1
clone size: many
CDR3 protein: CSARGGRYEQYF
CDR3 DNA: TGCAGTGCTAGGGGGGGGCGGTACGAGCAGTACTTC

J gene: TRBJ2-1
D gene: -
V gene: TRBV29-1
clone size: -
CDR3 protein: CSVVSESYNEQFF
CDR3 DNA: TGCAGCGTTGTGTCAGAGTCCTACAATGAGCAGTTCTTC

J gene: TRBJ1-4
D gene: -
V gene: TRBV10-3
clone size: -
CDR3 protein: CAISENSLNEKLFF
CDR3 DNA: TGTGCCATCAGTGAAAACAGCCTTAATGAAAAACTGTTTTTT

J gene: TRBJ2-3
D gene: TRBD2
V gene: TRBV4-2
clone size: few
CDR3 protein: CASSQEEAGRTDTQYF
CDR3 DNA: TGTGCCAGCAGCCAAGAAGAAGCGGGGCGCACAGATACGCAGTATTTT

J gene: TRBJ2-3
D gene: -
V gene: TRBV29-1
clone size: few
CDR3 protein: CSVYPSRADTQYF
CDR3 DNA: TGCAGCGTTTACCCCTCGAGGGCAGATACGCAGTATTTT

J gene: TRBJ2-3
D gene: TRBD1
V gene: TRBV5-6
clone size: -
CDR3 protein: CASSYAGTGSTDTQYF
CDR3 DNA: TGTGCCAGCAGCTACGCCGGGACAGGGAGCACAGATACGCAGTATTTT

J gene: TRBJ2-1
D gene: TRBD2
V gene: TRBV5-1
clone size: -
CDR3 protein: CASSLVAGASQFF
CDR3 DNA: TGCGCCAGCAGCTTGGTAGCGGGGGCCTCGCAGTTCTTC